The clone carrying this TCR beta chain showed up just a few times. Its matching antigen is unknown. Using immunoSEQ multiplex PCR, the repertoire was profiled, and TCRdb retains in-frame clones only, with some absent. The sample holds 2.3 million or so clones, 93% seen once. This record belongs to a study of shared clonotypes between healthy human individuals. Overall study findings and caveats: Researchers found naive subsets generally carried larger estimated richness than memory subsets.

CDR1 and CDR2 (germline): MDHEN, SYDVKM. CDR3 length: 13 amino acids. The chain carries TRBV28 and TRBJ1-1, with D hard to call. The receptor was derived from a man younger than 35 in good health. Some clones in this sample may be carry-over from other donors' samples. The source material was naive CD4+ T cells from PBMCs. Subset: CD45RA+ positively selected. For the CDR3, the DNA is TGTGTTTCATTAAACACTCGGAACACTGAAGCTTTCTTT. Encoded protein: CVSLNTRNTEAFF.